This T cell receptor beta chain was observed in a study of cytomegalovirus exposure and HLA in healthy donors. In germline, CDR1 is KGHSH, CDR2 LQKENI. The length of the CDR3 is 14 residues. Trimming at V came to 3 bases and at J to 7 bases, leaving 4 bases not matched to a gene. This clone was recorded once. Use of 60 Vbeta and 13 Jbeta primers characterized the PCR. Sequenced by immunoSEQ multiplex PCR; TCRdb stores in-frame clones only, minus some. The sample carries 170,000 or so clones, under 90% recorded once. The chain uses TRBV18 and TRBJ2-7; TRBD1 matches at 12 bases. The material sequenced was PBMCs. This receptor was identified in a man aged 18 to 29 in good health and CMV-seronegative. The CDR3 bases are TGTGCCAGCTCACCGGGACAGGGGGCTAGAGAGCAGTACTTC. This sequence encodes CASSPGQGAREQYF.